The present T cell receptor (beta chain) was sequenced within a study of T cells in Graves' hyperthyroidism and ophthalmopathy. The CDR3 regions of TCR beta were amplified from RNA transcripts. HTBI primers were used for first-round RT-PCR of the TCR CDR3. TCRdb re-called the multiplex PCR reads through MiXCR, storing one row per CDR3 protein. This sample carries around 430,000 distinct CDR3 sequences, 14% to 15% of them seen once, and the ten largest clones take about 33%. V lost 1 base and J lost 3; bases outside the gene matches: 2. The CDR3 contains 14 residues. Germline values: CDR1 DFQATT, CDR2 SNEGSKA (reference sequence). Hyperthyroidism had been newly diagnosed in patients aged 18 to 65, and its duration was under 2 months. The PBMCs had their origin in approximately 10 ml of fresh peripheral blood. Only a few counts were recorded for this clonotype. Antigen unknown. Study-wide results and limits: A model of 13 V-J features distinguished ophthalmopathy from stable hyperthyroidism. Blood held most thyroid clonotypes expanded above 0.001 frequency.

The source material was blood. The J gene is TRBJ2-1, the V gene TRBV20-1; 8 bases line up with TRBD2. The sequence was collected from a young woman with Graves' hyperthyroidism. The chain's CDR3 is CSARVAGLYNEQFF. The CDR3 DNA is TGCAGTGCTAGAGTAGCGGGGCTCTACAATGAGCAGTTCTTC.